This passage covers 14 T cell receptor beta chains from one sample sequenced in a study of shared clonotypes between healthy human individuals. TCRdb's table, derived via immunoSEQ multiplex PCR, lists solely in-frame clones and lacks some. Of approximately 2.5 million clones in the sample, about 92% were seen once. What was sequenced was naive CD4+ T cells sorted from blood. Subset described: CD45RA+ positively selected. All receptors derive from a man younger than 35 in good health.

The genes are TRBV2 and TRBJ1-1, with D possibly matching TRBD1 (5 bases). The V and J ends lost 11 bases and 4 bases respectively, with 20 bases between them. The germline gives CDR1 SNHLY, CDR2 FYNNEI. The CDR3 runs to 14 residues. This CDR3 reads CAAAGGGEFTEAFF. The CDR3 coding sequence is TGTGCCGCAGCGGGGGGAGGGGAGTTCACTGAAGCTTTCTTT.

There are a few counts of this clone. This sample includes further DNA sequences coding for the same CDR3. The CDR3 DNA follows: TGTGCCAGCAGCCGACAGGGAAAGGGAAACACCATATATTTT. Translating it yields CASSRQGKGNTIYF. J is TRBJ1-3 and V is TRBV6-5; 7 nucleotides align to TRBD1. The CDR3 is 14 residues long. Germline assignment: CDR1 MNHEY and CDR2 SVGAGI. The trim removed 6 bases at V and 4 bases at J, leaving 6 bases unmatched.

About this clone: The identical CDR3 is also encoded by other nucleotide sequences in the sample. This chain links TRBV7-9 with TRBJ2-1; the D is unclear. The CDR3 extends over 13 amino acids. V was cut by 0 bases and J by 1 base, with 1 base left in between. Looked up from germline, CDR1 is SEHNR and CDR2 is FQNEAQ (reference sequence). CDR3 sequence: CASSLASYNEQFF. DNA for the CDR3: TGTGCCAGCAGCTTAGCGTCCTACAATGAGCAGTTCTTC.

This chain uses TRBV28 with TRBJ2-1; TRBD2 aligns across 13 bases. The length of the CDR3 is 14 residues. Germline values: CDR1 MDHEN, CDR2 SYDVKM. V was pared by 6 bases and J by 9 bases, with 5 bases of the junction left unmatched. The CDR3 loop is CASSLGLAGVEQFF. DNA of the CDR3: TGTGCCAGCAGCCTAGGACTAGCGGGGGTTGAGCAGTTCTTC.

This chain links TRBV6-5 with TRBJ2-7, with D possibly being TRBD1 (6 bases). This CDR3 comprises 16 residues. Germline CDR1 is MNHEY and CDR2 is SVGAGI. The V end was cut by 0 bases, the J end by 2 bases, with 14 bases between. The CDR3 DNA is TGTGCCAGCAGTTACTCTGCAGGGGCGTACCCCTACGAGCAGTACTTC. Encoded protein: CASSYSAGAYPYEQYF.

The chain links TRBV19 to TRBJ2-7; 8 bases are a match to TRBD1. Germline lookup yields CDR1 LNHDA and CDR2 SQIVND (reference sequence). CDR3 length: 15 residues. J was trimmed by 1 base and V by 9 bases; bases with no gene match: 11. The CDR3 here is CARVTRDRFSYEQYF. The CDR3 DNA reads TGTGCCAGAGTAACCCGGGACAGGTTTTCCTACGAGCAGTACTTC.

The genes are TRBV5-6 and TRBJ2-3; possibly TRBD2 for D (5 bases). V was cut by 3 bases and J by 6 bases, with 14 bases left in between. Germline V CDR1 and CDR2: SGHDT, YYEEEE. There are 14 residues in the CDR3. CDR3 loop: CASSSTLTGDTQYF. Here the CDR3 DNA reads TGTGCCAGCAGCTCCACGTTAACGGGGGATACGCAGTATTTT.

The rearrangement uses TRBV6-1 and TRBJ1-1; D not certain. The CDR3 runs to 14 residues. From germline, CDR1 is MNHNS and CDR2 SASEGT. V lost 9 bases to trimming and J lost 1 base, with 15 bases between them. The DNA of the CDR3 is TGTGCCAGTCCTCGTGGGGTGGAGAACACTGAAGCTTTCTTT. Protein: CASPRGVENTEAFF.

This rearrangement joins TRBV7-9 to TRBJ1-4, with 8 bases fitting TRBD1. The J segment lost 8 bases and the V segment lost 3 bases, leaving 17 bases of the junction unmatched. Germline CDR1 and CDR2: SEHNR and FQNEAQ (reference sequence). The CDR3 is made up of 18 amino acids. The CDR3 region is CASSFDGQGSLEDEKLFF. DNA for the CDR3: TGTGCCAGCAGCTTTGATGGACAGGGTAGTTTGGAAGACGAAAAACTGTTTTTT.

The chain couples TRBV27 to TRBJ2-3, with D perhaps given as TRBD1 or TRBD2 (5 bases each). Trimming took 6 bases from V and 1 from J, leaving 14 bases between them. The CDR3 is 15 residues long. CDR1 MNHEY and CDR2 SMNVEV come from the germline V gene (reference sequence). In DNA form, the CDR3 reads TGTGCCAGCAGCGGGACCTCGGCGGGCACAGATACGCAGTATTTT. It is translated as CASSGTSAGTDTQYF.

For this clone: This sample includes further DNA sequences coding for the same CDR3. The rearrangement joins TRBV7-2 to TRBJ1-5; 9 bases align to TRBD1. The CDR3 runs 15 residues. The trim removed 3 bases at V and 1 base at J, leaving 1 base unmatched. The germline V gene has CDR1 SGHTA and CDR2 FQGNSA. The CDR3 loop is CASSLTGGSNQPQHF. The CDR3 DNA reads TGTGCCAGCAGCTTGACAGGGGGAAGCAATCAGCCCCAGCATTTT.

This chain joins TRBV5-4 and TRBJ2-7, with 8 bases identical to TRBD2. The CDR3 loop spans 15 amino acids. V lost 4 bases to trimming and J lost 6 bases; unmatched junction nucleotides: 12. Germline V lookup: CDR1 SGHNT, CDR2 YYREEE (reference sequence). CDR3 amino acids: CASSLTGLGASEQYF. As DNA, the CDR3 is TGTGCCAGCAGCCTCACGGGACTAGGGGCCTCCGAGCAGTACTTC.

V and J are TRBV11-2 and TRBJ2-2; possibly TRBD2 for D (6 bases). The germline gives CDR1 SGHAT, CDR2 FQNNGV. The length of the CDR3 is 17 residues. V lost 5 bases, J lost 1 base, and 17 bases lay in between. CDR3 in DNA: TGTGCCAGCAGCCATAGGTGGCGGGGCGAGAACACCGGGGAGCTGTTTTTT. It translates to CASSHRWRGENTGELFF.

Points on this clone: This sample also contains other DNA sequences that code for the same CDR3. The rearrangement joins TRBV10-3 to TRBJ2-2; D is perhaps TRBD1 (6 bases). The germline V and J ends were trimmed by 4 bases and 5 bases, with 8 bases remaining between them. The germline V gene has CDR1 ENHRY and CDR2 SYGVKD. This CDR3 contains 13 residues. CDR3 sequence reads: CAISAQGTGELFF. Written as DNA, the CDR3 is TGTGCCATCAGTGCTCAGGGGACCGGGGAGCTGTTTTTT.